This TCR beta chain derives from a study of a mutant IDH1 vaccine in newly diagnosed glioma. Overall study context: Among treated patients, around 62% were male and about 40% female, and mean age was around 40 years.

Sequenced by immunoSEQ multiplex PCR; TCRdb stores in-frame clones only, minus some. This table holds some 59,000 clones, roughly 80% found once. The V gene's germline CDR1 is ENHRY and CDR2 SYGVKD. V dropped 0 bases and J dropped 2; count of bases not matched to a gene: 7. This CDR3 contains 17 residues. The time point is: baseline, week 1 (first vaccination visit). Treatment described: pre-vaccination baseline after standard-of-care therapy. This chain connects TRBV10-3 to TRBJ2-3, with 8 bases lining up with TRBD1. The material was PBMCs, obtained from a glioma patient treated with radiotherapy, temozolomide or both. The origin of this receptor is a man aged 18 to 35 with glioma. CDR3 protein: CAISESSGGPFTDTQYF. The CDR3 nucleotides are TGTGCCATCAGTGAGTCGTCAGGGGGCCCTTTCACAGATACGCAGTATTTT.